The source of this T cell receptor (beta chain) is a study of blood T cell repertoires in COVID-19. Study as a whole: Both acute and convalescent COVID-19 samples were obtained from the United States, Italy and Spain.

Trimming shortened V by 5 bases and J by 2 bases, and 14 bases separated the two germline ends. Germline CDR1 MNHEY, CDR2 SMNVEV (reference sequence). This CDR3 comprises 15 residues. Some clones are missing from TCRdb's copy, which holds only in-frame ones; the method was immunoSEQ multiplex PCR. This sample carries 160,000 or so clones, 70% to 90% of them seen once, and the ten largest clones take about a tenth. V and J are TRBV27 and TRBJ2-3, with D maybe TRBD1 (6 bases). The sequencing sample was made of peripheral blood. This clonotype was sampled from a human donor in a cohort sampled during active COVID-19. The DNA for the CDR3 is TGTGCCAGCAGTGCCAGGGGTCAGAACACAGATACGCAGTATTTT. It specifies CASSARGQNTDTQYF.